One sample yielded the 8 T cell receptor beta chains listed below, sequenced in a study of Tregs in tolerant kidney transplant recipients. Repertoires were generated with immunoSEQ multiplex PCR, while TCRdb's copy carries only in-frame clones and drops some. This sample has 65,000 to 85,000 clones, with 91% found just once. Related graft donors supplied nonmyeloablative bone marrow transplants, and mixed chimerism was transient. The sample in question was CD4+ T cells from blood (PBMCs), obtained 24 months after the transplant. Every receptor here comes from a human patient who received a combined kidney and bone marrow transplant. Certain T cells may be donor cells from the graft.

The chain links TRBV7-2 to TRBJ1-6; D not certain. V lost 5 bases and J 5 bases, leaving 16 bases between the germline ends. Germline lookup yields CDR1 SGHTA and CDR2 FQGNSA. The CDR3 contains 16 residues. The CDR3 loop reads CASSNKWTGDNSPLHF. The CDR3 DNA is TGTGCCAGCAGCAACAAGTGGACCGGGGATAATTCACCCCTCCACTTT.

CDR3 in amino acids: CASSPDRGVHTANYGYTF. The CDR3 coding sequence is TGTGCCAGCAGTCCTGACAGGGGCGTTCATACTGCTAACTATGGCTACACCTTC. This sequence joins TRBV27 and TRBJ1-2, with 8 nucleotides matching TRBD1. Germline V gives CDR1 MNHEY, CDR2 SMNVEV (reference sequence). Unmatched junction bases numbered 14, after V lost 5 bases and J lost 0 bases. The CDR3 is 18 residues long.

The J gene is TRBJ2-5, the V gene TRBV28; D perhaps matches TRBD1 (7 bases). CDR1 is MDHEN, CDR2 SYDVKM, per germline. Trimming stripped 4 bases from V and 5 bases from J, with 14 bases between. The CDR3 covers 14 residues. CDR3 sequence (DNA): TGTGCCAGCAGTTGGGCCGGAGGGGGCGAGACCCAGTACTTC. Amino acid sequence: CASSWAGGGETQYF. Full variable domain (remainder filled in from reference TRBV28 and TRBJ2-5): DVKVTQSSRYLVKRTGEKVFLECVQDMDHENMFWYRQDPGLGLRLIYFSYDVKMKEKGDIPEGYSVSREKKERFSLILESASTNQTSMYLCASSWAGGGETQYFGPGTRLLVL.

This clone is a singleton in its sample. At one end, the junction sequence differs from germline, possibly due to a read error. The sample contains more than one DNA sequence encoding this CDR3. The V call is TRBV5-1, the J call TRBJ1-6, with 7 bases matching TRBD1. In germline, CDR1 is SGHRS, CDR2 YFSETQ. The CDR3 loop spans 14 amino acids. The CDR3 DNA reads TGCGCCAGCTGGGAAGGACAGGCAAATTCCCCCCTCCACTTT. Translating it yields CASWEGQANSPLHF.

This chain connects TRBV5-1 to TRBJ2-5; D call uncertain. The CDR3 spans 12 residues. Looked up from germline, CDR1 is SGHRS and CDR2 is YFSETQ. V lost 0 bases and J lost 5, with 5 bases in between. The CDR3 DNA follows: TGCGCCAGCAGCTTGGCCGGGGAGACCCAGTACTTC. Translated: CASSLAGETQYF.

The CDR3 region is CASSLGTGRAEAFF. DNA of the CDR3: TGTGCCAGCAGCTTAGGGACAGGGAGGGCTGAAGCTTTCTTT. This chain joins TRBV11-3 and TRBJ1-1; 8 nucleotides match TRBD1. The germline gives CDR1 SGHNT, CDR2 YENEEA. The junction had 4 bases not matched to a gene; V was cut back by 1 base and J by 6 bases. The CDR3 has 14 amino acids. Combining the CDR3 with reference TRBV11-3 and TRBJ1-1 gives the whole variable domain EAGVVQSPRYKIIEKKQPVAFWCNPISGHNTLYWYLQNLGQGPELLIRYENEEAVDDSQLPKDRFSAERLKGVDSTLKIQPAELGDSAVYLCASSLGTGRAEAFFGQGTRLTVV.

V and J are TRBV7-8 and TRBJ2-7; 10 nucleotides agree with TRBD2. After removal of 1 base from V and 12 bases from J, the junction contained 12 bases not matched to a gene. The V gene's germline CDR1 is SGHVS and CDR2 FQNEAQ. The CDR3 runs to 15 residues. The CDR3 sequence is CASSLGGLAGESSYF. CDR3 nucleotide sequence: TGTGCCAGCAGCTTAGGAGGTCTAGCGGGGGAGAGTTCGTACTTC.

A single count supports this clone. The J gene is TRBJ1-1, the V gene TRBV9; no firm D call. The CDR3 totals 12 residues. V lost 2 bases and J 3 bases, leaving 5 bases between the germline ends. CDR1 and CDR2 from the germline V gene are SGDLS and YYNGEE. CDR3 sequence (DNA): TGTGCCAGCAGCGTCCAGGACACTGAAGCTTTCTTT. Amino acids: CASSVQDTEAFF.